This entry lists 28 T cell receptor beta chains sequenced from one sample in a study of shared clonotypes between healthy human individuals. TCRdb's copy holds only in-frame clones and misses some; the assay was immunoSEQ multiplex PCR. Of roughly 2.5 million clones in the sample, just over 90% are singletons; the top ten hold roughly 0.13%. Sequencing input: naive CD4+ T cells sorted from blood. Subset reported: CD45RA+ positively selected. Receptors originate from a man between 18 and 29 years old in good health.

This chain uses TRBV7-2 with TRBJ2-7; TRBD2 is a possible D gene (5 bases). Germline CDR1 SGHTA, CDR2 FQGNSA. The CDR3 length is 15 residues. The V and J ends lost 3 bases and 5 bases respectively, with 17 bases between them. This CDR3 is CASSLEDGRLNEQYF. DNA of the CDR3: TGTGCCAGCAGCTTGGAGGACGGCCGCTTGAACGAGCAGTACTTC.

The rearrangement uses TRBV5-1 and TRBJ2-1, with TRBD2 matching over 10 bases. The CDR3 length is 15 residues. Germline-derived CDR1 and CDR2 are SGHRS and YFSETQ. Germline trimming cut 3 bases from V and 3 bases from J; bases unmatched to any gene: 3. DNA for the CDR3: TGCGCCAGCAGCTCTAGCGGGAGTGTCTACAATGAGCAGTTCTTC. Residues: CASSSSGSVYNEQFF.

CDR3 nucleotide sequence: TGCGCCAGCAGTGGGTTTGGGACACCAAACACCGGGGAGCTGTTTTTT. Protein sequence: CASSGFGTPNTGELFF. This chain links TRBV10-1 with TRBJ2-2, with D possibly matching TRBD1 (6 bases). Germline V gene lookup returns CDR1 WNHNN and CDR2 SYGVQD (reference sequence). CDR3 length equals 16 residues. The ends were cut back, 4 bases at V and 2 bases at J, with 14 bases in the middle.

The chain combines TRBV15 with TRBJ2-3; tentatively, D is TRBD2 (6 bases). This CDR3 has 17 residues. The ends were cut back, 3 bases at V and 2 bases at J, with 18 bases in the middle. Germline V gives CDR1 LNHNV, CDR2 YYDKDF (reference sequence). The CDR3 reads CATSSRDSTFYTDTQYF. For the CDR3, the DNA is TGTGCCACCAGCAGCCGGGACTCCACTTTTTACACAGATACGCAGTATTTT. Full variable domain (outside the CDR3, taken from reference TRBV15 and TRBJ2-3): DAMVIQNPRYQVTQFGKPVTLSCSQTLNHNVMYWYQQKSSQAPKLLFHYYDKDFNNEADTPDNFQSRRPNTSFCFLDIRSPGLGDTAMYLCATSSRDSTFYTDTQYFGPGTRLTVL.

The V gene is TRBV9, the J gene TRBJ2-5; D gene ambiguous. CDR3 length: 14 amino acids. The V end was cut by 4 bases, the J end by 2 bases, with 12 bases between. The V gene's germline CDR1 is SGDLS and CDR2 YYNGEE. CDR3 DNA: TGTGCCAGCAGCCTAGGAGAGGTTCAAGAGACCCAGTACTTC. This gives the protein CASSLGEVQETQYF.

In this sample, this clone turned up once. The chain couples TRBV18 to TRBJ1-3; D not certain. Germline assignment: CDR1 KGHSH and CDR2 LQKENI. Deletions cut 3 bases from V and 0 bases from J, with 18 bases between. The CDR3 has 18 amino acids. This CDR3 reads CASSPPPSLGSSGNTIYF. Written as DNA, the CDR3 is TGTGCCAGCTCACCCCCACCTAGCCTGGGAAGCTCTGGAAACACCATATATTTT.

The chain employs TRBV4-1 and TRBJ2-7; D may be TRBD1 (6 bases). The CDR3 is 16 residues long. V gave up 1 base and J gave up 3 bases, with 16 bases separating them. Germline lookup yields CDR1 MGHRA and CDR2 YSYEKL. CDR3 bases: TGCGCCAGCAGCCAAGGAGTGGGGCAGGGGTTCTACGAGCAGTACTTC. Residues: CASSQGVGQGFYEQYF.

J is TRBJ2-7 and V is TRBV10-3, with a tentative D call TRBD2 (6 bases). The CDR3 runs 14 residues. CDR1 ENHRY and CDR2 SYGVKD come from the germline V gene. V was cut by 2 bases and J by 3 bases, with 11 bases left in between. CDR3 nucleotides: TGTGCCATCAGTGAGCCGGGGGTGGACTACGAGCAGTACTTC. It codes for CAISEPGVDYEQYF.

This sequence joins TRBV6-1 and TRBJ2-7; D is unresolved. Germline-derived CDR1 and CDR2 are MNHNS and SASEGT. The germline V and J ends were trimmed by 0 bases and 0 bases, with 15 bases remaining between them. The CDR3 covers 17 residues. The CDR3 nucleotides read TGTGCCAGCAGTGAAGCCGGCGTTAGTTCGGGCTCCTACGAGCAGTACTTC. This gives the protein CASSEAGVSSGSYEQYF.

This clone is a singleton in its sample. CDR3 coding DNA: TGTGCCAGCAGCTTGACAGGGGGATATAATTCACCCCTCCACTTT. Encoded protein: CASSLTGGYNSPLHF. The chain carries TRBV5-5 and TRBJ1-6; 8 bases map to TRBD1. CDR3 size: 15 residues. Germline V gene sequence: CDR1 SGHKS, CDR2 YYEKEE (reference sequence). V lost 1 base, J lost 4 bases, and 1 base stayed unmatched.

The DNA for the CDR3 is TGCAGCGTTGCCCCTCTTGAGTCGGCCCAGTACTTC. This codes for CSVAPLESAQYF. The rearrangement uses TRBV29-1 and TRBJ2-5; D gene ambiguous. The CDR3 sequence is 12 residues long. Germline lookup yields CDR1 SQVTM and CDR2 ANQGSEA. V lost 4 bases and J 9 bases, leaving 15 bases between the germline ends.

A note on this clone: As the CDR3 is not closed by the conserved phenylalanine or tryptophan, this likely results from a read error. No DNA is shown, since the ends of the CDR3 on it are uncertain; the CDR3 is the one TCRdb lists. This sequence joins TRBV21-1 and TRBJ1-2; TRBD1, the D gene given by the table, was not confirmed from the DNA. TRBV21-1 is marked as a pseudogene. The CDR3 numbers 11 amino acids, ends counted. CDR3: CASRFPEDRNE.

Concerning this clone itself: Distinct nucleotide sequences in the sample also encode this CDR3. This chain uses TRBV18 with TRBJ2-7; a weak D match, TRBD1 (6 bases). V dropped 3 bases and J dropped 2 bases, with 14 bases sitting between them. The CDR3 runs to 15 residues. Germline values: CDR1 KGHSH, CDR2 LQKENI. This CDR3 reads CASSPSTGGTYEQYF. CDR3 in DNA: TGTGCCAGCTCACCGTCGACAGGAGGAACCTACGAGCAGTACTTC.

The chain combines TRBV21-1 with TRBJ1-3. TRBV21-1 counts as a pseudogene. The CDR3 has 18 residues. The CDR3 nucleotides are TGTGCCAGCAGCAAACGGGAATTATTAAACAGCACGGGAAACACCATATATTTT. It is translated as CASSKRELLNSTGNTIYF.

The rearrangement joins TRBV7-2 to TRBJ2-7; 8 nucleotides line up with TRBD2. J lost 2 bases, V lost 5 bases, and 17 bases had no gene match. The CDR3 extends over 18 amino acids. Looked up from germline, CDR1 is SGHTA and CDR2 is FQGNSA. The DNA of the CDR3 is TGTGCCAGCAGCCTAAGGGGACTAGAGTCCCGTACCACCTACGAGCAGTACTTC. It codes for CASSLRGLESRTTYEQYF.

The chain recombines TRBV7-3 with TRBJ2-2, with D tentatively TRBD2 (7 bases). The CDR3 spans 15 residues. V was cut by 2 bases and J by 5 bases, with 12 bases left in between. Germline-derived CDR1 and CDR2 are SGHTA and FQGTGA. The CDR3 coding sequence is TGTGCCAGCAGCTTAGGCGGGGGCAATACCGGGGAGCTGTTTTTT. Its protein is CASSLGGGNTGELFF.

The chain combines TRBV5-1 with TRBJ1-1; TRBD1 matches at 11 bases. After removal of 8 bases from V and 0 bases from J, the junction contained 6 bases not matched to a gene. The V gene's germline CDR1 is SGHRS and CDR2 YFSETQ. This CDR3 is built from 15 residues. As DNA, the CDR3 is TGCGCCAGTTGGACAGGGGGCTCCTTGAACACTGAAGCTTTCTTT. Protein: CASWTGGSLNTEAFF. Filled out from reference TRBV5-1 and TRBJ1-1, the complete variable domain reads KAGVTQTPRYLIKTRGQQVTLSCSPISGHRSVSWYQQTPGQGLQFLFEYFSETQRNKGNFPGRFSGRQFSNSRSEMNVSTLELGDSALYLCASWTGGSLNTEAFFGQGTRLTVV.

This rearrangement joins TRBV9 to TRBJ2-1; TRBD1 matches at 8 bases. The germline CDR1 and CDR2 sequences are SGDLS and YYNGEE. The CDR3 totals 15 residues. J gave up 0 bases and V 3 bases, and 2 bases lay outside the gene matches. As DNA, the CDR3 is TGTGCCAGCAGCGGGACAGGGACCTCCTACAATGAGCAGTTCTTC. Protein: CASSGTGTSYNEQFF. Full variable domain (outside the CDR3, taken from reference TRBV9 and TRBJ2-1): DSGVTQTPKHLITATGQRVTLRCSPRSGDLSVYWYQQSLDQGLQFLIQYYNGEERAKGNILERFSAQQFPDLHSELNLSSLELGDSALYFCASSGTGTSYNEQFFGPGTRLTVL.

The chain has TRBV19 and TRBJ2-2, with 7 bases aligning to TRBD2. The CDR3 loop spans 15 amino acids. V trimming: 4 bases; J trimming: 1 base; junction bases outside the gene matches: 3. CDR1 is LNHDA, CDR2 SQIVND, per germline (reference sequence). The CDR3 here is CASSKGGRNTGELFF. The DNA for the CDR3 is TGTGCCAGTAGTAAGGGAGGGAGGAACACCGGGGAGCTGTTTTTT.

The rearrangement links TRBV7-9 to TRBJ2-1; 12 bases match TRBD1. This CDR3 contains 18 residues. CDR1 SEHNR and CDR2 FQNEAQ come from the germline V gene (reference sequence). V shed 0 bases and J 4 bases; nucleotides not matched to a gene: 7. Written as DNA, the CDR3 is TGTGCCAGCAGCTTAGCCGGGACAGGGGGCGTAGGTTACAATGAGCAGTTCTTC. Translating gives CASSLAGTGGVGYNEQFF. Combining the CDR3 with reference TRBV7-9 and TRBJ2-1 gives the whole variable domain DTGVSQNPRHKITKRGQNVTFRCDPISEHNRLYWYRQTLGQGPEFLTYFQNEAQLEKSRLLSDRFSAERPKGSFSTLEIQRTEQGDSAMYLCASSLAGTGGVGYNEQFFGPGTRLTVL.

The chain combines TRBV7-2 with TRBJ2-1; 7 bases map to TRBD2. The length of the CDR3 is 22 residues. V lost 0 bases and J lost 0; bases outside the gene matches: 20. The germline V gene encodes CDR1 SGHTA and CDR2 FQGNSA. In DNA, the CDR3 is TGTGCCAGCAGCTTAGCGCTCGCGGGGGACGCGGTGGCCCCTAGCTCCTACAATGAGCAGTTCTTC. Protein product: CASSLALAGDAVAPSSYNEQFF.

The chain recombines TRBV20-1 with TRBJ2-5; D not certain. The J call may be faulty, since TRBJ2-7 better matches the DNA end. CDR1 and CDR2 (germline): DFQATT, SNEGSKA (reference sequence). This CDR3 is 11 amino acids long. CDR3 in DNA: TGCAGTGCTAGGGGGATCTACGAGCAGTACTTC. This gives the protein CSARGIYEQYF.

The chain couples TRBV5-6 to TRBJ2-7; the match to TRBD1 covers 8 bases. The CDR3 length is 13 residues. With 4 bases clipped from V and 6 bases from J, the junction kept 6 bases outside the gene matches. Germline CDR1 is SGHDT and CDR2 is YYEEEE. The CDR3 reads CASSRTGKREQYF. In DNA, the CDR3 is TGTGCCAGCAGCCGGACAGGGAAACGCGAGCAGTACTTC.

This clone was counted only a few times. The rearrangement uses TRBV7-9 and TRBJ2-1, with D hard to call. CDR3 length equals 13 residues. Germline V gene sequence: CDR1 SEHNR, CDR2 FQNEAQ (reference sequence). Between the trimmed V and J ends, which lost 1 base and 10 bases, there was a span of 11 bases. CDR3 bases: TGTGCCAGCAGCTTAGGCCCGAGCGAGGAGCAGTTCTTC. Translation: CASSLGPSEEQFF.

The genes are TRBV10-1 and TRBJ2-7; D perhaps matches TRBD2 (6 bases). The CDR3 length is 14 residues. V lost 3 bases, J lost 7 bases, and 16 bases lay in between. Germline V gene sequence: CDR1 WNHNN, CDR2 SYGVQD (reference sequence). The CDR3 region is CASSDPPFAGEQYF. The CDR3 nucleotides read TGCGCCAGCAGTGATCCCCCTTTCGCGGGGGAGCAGTACTTC.

V usage is TRBV9 and J usage is TRBJ2-7; D is perhaps TRBD1 (6 bases). V shed 3 bases and J shed 7 bases, with 20 bases lying between them. Per germline, CDR1 SGDLS and CDR2 YYNGEE. This CDR3 is 15 amino acids long. This CDR3 reads CASSEGTPPRGEQYF. CDR3 bases: TGTGCCAGCAGCGAAGGGACACCACCAAGGGGGGAGCAGTACTTC.

The chain has TRBV27 and TRBJ1-1; D unclear. The CDR3 is 13 amino acids. The germline V gene has CDR1 MNHEY and CDR2 SMNVEV (reference sequence). With 7 bases removed from V and 1 base from J, the gap between germline ends came to 10 bases. The CDR3 loop is CASKLHENTEAFF. The DNA for the CDR3 is TGTGCCAGCAAGTTACACGAGAACACTGAAGCTTTCTTT.

V usage is TRBV6-6 and J usage is TRBJ2-7, with D perhaps assigned TRBD1 or TRBD2 (7 bases each). The CDR3 totals 14 residues. CDR1 is MNHNY and CDR2 is SVGAGI in the germline V gene (reference sequence). V lost 7 bases and J lost 5, with 18 bases in between. The CDR3 nucleotides read TGTGCCAGCATCCAGGGGGGGGAGAGGAACGAGCAGTACTTC. It specifies CASIQGGERNEQYF.